Listed below are T cell receptor beta chains from one sample, sequenced in a study of T cells in tumors after PD-1 blockade. Assay: immunoSEQ multiplex PCR; the TCRdb copy retains only in-frame clones and omits some. Of roughly 3,600 clones in the sample, about two thirds were seen once. The specimen comprised tumor tissue, sampled before anti-PD-1 treatment. Source of these receptors: a human donor with basal cell carcinoma. CDR3s include the opening cysteine and the closing phenylalanine or tryptophan. Fields, in order: V gene, J gene, D gene, clone size, CDR3 protein, CDR3 DNA. The D gene is left open where the match is weak. Some rows have no size entry. The others give once, few or many, or a class for an expanded clone.

TRBV7-6	TRBJ2-1	TRBD2	NA	CASSLVREWGNEQFF	TGTGCCAGCAGCTTAGTGCGGGAGTGGGGCAATGAGCAGTTCTTC
TRBV6-5	TRBJ1-2	NA	NA	CASSLEGYGYTF	TGTGCCAGCAGTCTCGAGGGGTATGGCTACACCTTC
TRBV29-1	TRBJ2-3	NA	NA	CSVGARTDTQYF	TGCAGCGTGGGAGCCCGCACAGATACGCAGTATTTT
TRBV14	TRBJ1-1	TRBD1	NA	CASSHEAGGTEAFF	TGTGCCAGCAGCCACGAGGCAGGGGGCACTGAAGCTTTCTTT
TRBV5-6	TRBJ2-5	NA	NA	CASSFRGPEETQYF	TGTGCCAGCAGCTTTCGGGGGCCAGAAGAGACCCAGTACTTC
TRBV4-1	TRBJ2-3	NA	once	CASSQEPPTASTDTQYF	TGCGCCAGCAGCCAAGAACCCCCCACGGCTAGCACAGATACGCAGTATTTT
TRBV28	TRBJ2-3	NA	NA	CASSSPRGLITDTQYF	TGTGCCAGCAGTTCCCCCCGGGGGCTGATCACAGATACGCAGTATTTT
TRBV5-6	TRBJ1-6	NA	NA	CASSLGQAYSPLHF	TGTGCCAGCAGCTTGGGACAGGCATATTCACCCCTCCACTTT
TRBV28	TRBJ2-7	TRBD1	once	CASSFVDRTYEQYF	TGTGCCAGCAGTTTCGTGGACAGGACCTACGAGCAGTACTTC
TRBV28	TRBJ2-1	TRBD2	NA	CASSSPSGRAFVHNEQFF	TGTGCCAGCAGTTCCCCTAGCGGGAGGGCCTTTGTACACAATGAGCAGTTCTTC
TRBV7-9	TRBJ1-1	TRBD1	NA	CASSRFDRGTEAFF	TGTGCCAGCAGCCGGTTTGACAGGGGCACTGAAGCTTTCTTT
TRBV30	TRBJ2-2	NA	NA	CAWSVRWGTGELFF	TGTGCCTGGAGTGTTCGTTGGGGGACCGGGGAGCTGTTTTTT
TRBV6-5	TRBJ2-2	NA	few	CASSFSSAGELFF	TGTGCCAGCAGTTTTTCTAGCGCCGGGGAGCTGTTTTTT
TRBV4-1	TRBJ2-5	NA	few	CASSQDPLQETQYF	TGCGCCAGCAGCCAAGATCCATTACAAGAGACCCAGTACTTC
TRBV24-1	TRBJ2-3	NA	NA	CATSDGAASTDTQYF	TGTGCCACCAGTGATGGGGCAGCTAGCACAGATACGCAGTATTTT
TRBV2	TRBJ2-3	NA	NA	CASSVFSSTDTQYF	TGTGCCAGCAGTGTCTTTTCTAGCACAGATACGCAGTATTTT
TRBV6-2/TRBV6-3	TRBJ2-1	NA	NA	CASSYSNEQFF	TGTGCCAGCAGTTACAGCAATGAGCAGTTCTTC
TRBV10-3	TRBJ2-1	NA	NA	CAISAGNEQFF	TGTGCCATCAGTGCAGGTAATGAGCAGTTCTTC
TRBV6-1	TRBJ2-6	TRBD2	NA	CASSEASGRAYGANVLTF	TGTGCCAGCAGTGAAGCTAGCGGGAGGGCCTACGGGGCCAACGTCCTGACTTTC
TRBV7-2	TRBJ2-5	NA	NA	CASSLTGTQETQYF	TGTGCCAGCAGCCTAACCGGGACCCAAGAGACCCAGTACTTC
TRBV28	TRBJ2-7	NA	NA	CASSTPRGPRSSYEQYF	TGTGCCAGCAGTACCCCTCGAGGGCCGCGGAGCTCCTACGAGCAGTACTTC
TRBV5-1	TRBJ1-6	NA	NA	CASSLEAGDNSPLHF	TGCGCCAGCAGCTTGGAAGCGGGGGATAATTCACCCCTCCACTTT
TRBV27	TRBJ1-5	NA	few	CANQTPGNQPQHF	TGTGCCAACCAGACTCCAGGGAATCAGCCCCAGCATTTT
TRBV9	TRBJ2-2	TRBD1	NA	CASSQGAENTGELFF	TGTGCCAGCAGCCAGGGGGCTGAGAACACCGGGGAGCTGTTTTTT